Each of the 19 T cell receptor beta chains below was sequenced from the same sample in a study of T cell changes during pregnancy in multiple sclerosis. TCRdb keeps only in-frame clones here, not all; method: immunoSEQ multiplex PCR. The profile shows tens of thousands of clones, approximately 86% of them singletons. Sample: CD4+ T cells from peripheral blood mononuclear cells, taken in the first trimester of pregnancy. The receptors derive from a female donor in good health, enrolled as a control in a pregnancy study.

The rearrangement joins TRBV11-2 to TRBJ1-4; 7 bases agree with TRBD1. The CDR3 sequence is 16 residues long. The V and J ends lost 1 base and 1 base, in that order; junction bases with no gene match: 3. Germline lookup yields CDR1 SGHAT and CDR2 FQNNGV. CDR3 sequence (DNA): TGTGCCAGCAGCTTAGGGACAGGACTAACTAATGAAAAACTGTTTTTT. Translation: CASSLGTGLTNEKLFF.

The rearrangement uses TRBV6-5 and TRBJ2-1; 8 nucleotides agree with TRBD2. The J segment lost 4 bases and the V segment lost 8 bases, leaving 10 bases of the junction unmatched. The CDR3 runs 15 residues. Per the germline V gene, CDR1 is MNHEY and CDR2 is SVGAGI. This chain's CDR3 is CASQLARGAYNEQFF. Written as DNA, the CDR3 is TGTGCCAGCCAGCTGGCGCGGGGGGCATACAATGAGCAGTTCTTC.

The chain has TRBV4-2 and TRBJ2-5; 11 nucleotides agree with TRBD2. This CDR3 contains 16 residues. V lost 0 bases to trimming and J lost 4 bases; unmatched junction nucleotides: 4. CDR1 LGHNA and CDR2 YNFKEQ come from the germline V gene. The CDR3 loop reads CASSQDGSGGGETQYF. In nucleotides, the CDR3 is TGTGCCAGCAGCCAAGATGGTAGCGGGGGGGGAGAGACCCAGTACTTC.

In regard to this clone: The junction and the germline gene differ at one end; a read error may be behind it. The chain carries TRBV7-7 and TRBJ2-1, with 8 positions matching TRBD1. Germline CDR1 and CDR2: SSHAT and FNYEAQ (reference sequence). This CDR3 is built from 13 residues. The CDR3: CASSLDRDGEQFF. CDR3 in DNA: TGTGCTAGCAGCTTGGACAGGGATGGGGAGCAGTTCTTC.

The chain couples TRBV2 to TRBJ1-2, with D perhaps TRBD1 (6 bases). The V end was cut by 7 bases, the J end by 6 bases, with 12 bases between. This CDR3 has 12 amino acids. Germline CDR1 and CDR2: SNHLY and FYNNEI. The CDR3 spells CASNGQNDGYTF. The CDR3 DNA reads as TGTGCCAGCAATGGACAGAACGATGGCTACACCTTC.

V and J are TRBV5-1 and TRBJ1-4, with TRBD1 matching over 7 bases. Germline CDR1 SGHRS, CDR2 YFSETQ. Trimming cost V 3 bases and J 7 bases; bases outside gene matches: 12. This CDR3 is 16 amino acids long. DNA for the CDR3: TGCGCCAGCAGCTCCACGACAGGGCGAAGGGGTGAAAAACTGTTTTTT. Translated: CASSSTTGRRGEKLFF.

V is TRBV7-9 and J is TRBJ1-2; maybe TRBD1 (5 bases). Trimming removed 2 bases from V and 6 bases from J, with 13 bases in between. The V gene's germline CDR1 is SEHNR and CDR2 FQNEAQ (reference sequence). This CDR3 region has 14 residues. The CDR3 is CASSLTAQGHGYTF. The CDR3 DNA is TGTGCCAGCAGCTTAACGGCTCAGGGCCATGGCTACACCTTC.

V and J are TRBV2 and TRBJ1-2; perhaps TRBD1 as D (6 bases). The CDR3 spans 15 residues. Germline CDR1 reads SNHLY; CDR2 reads FYNNEI. Trimming pared 3 bases from V and 8 bases from J, leaving 19 bases between. The CDR3 is CASSDNFNRVRGYTF. In DNA, the CDR3 is TGTGCCAGCAGTGATAATTTCAACAGGGTTCGCGGCTACACCTTC.

The gene calls are TRBV19 and TRBJ2-5, with D perhaps TRBD2 (6 bases). The CDR3 sequence is 14 residues long. Germline loops: CDR1 LNHDA, CDR2 SQIVND (reference sequence). With 1 base removed from V and 5 bases from J, the gap between germline ends came to 11 bases. For the CDR3, the DNA is TGTGCCAGTAGTATAGCGGAGGGGCTGGAGACCCAGTACTTC. Protein sequence: CASSIAEGLETQYF.

The gene calls are TRBV11-1 and TRBJ2-5; 7 nucleotides align to TRBD1. Germline-derived CDR1 and CDR2 are SGHAT and FQDESV (reference sequence). Unmatched junction bases numbered 6, after V lost 5 bases and J lost 0 bases. This CDR3 spans 15 amino acids. The CDR3 sequence: CASSTQGQHQETQYF. In DNA, the CDR3 is TGTGCCAGCAGCACGCAGGGACAGCACCAAGAGACCCAGTACTTC.

J is TRBJ1-1 and V is TRBV6-6, with 10 bases lining up with TRBD1. Losses at the gene ends were 1 base for V and 5 bases for J; bases not matched to a gene: 4. Germline V gene data show CDR1 as MNHNY and CDR2 as SVGAGI (reference sequence). There are 15 residues in the CDR3. CDR3 in amino acids: CASSYWDRGGTEAFF. As DNA, the CDR3 is TGTGCCAGCAGTTACTGGGACAGGGGAGGGACTGAAGCTTTCTTT.

This chain connects TRBV12-5 to TRBJ1-2; possible D gene TRBD1, 5 bases. CDR3 length: 13 amino acids. Trimming pared 4 bases from V and 2 bases from J, leaving 8 bases between. Germline assignment: CDR1 LGHNT and CDR2 FRNRAP. CDR3 region: CASGSDSNYGYTF. The CDR3 DNA follows: TGTGCTAGTGGTTCCGACAGCAACTATGGCTACACCTTC.

This clone showed up just once. The chain is built from TRBV5-8 and TRBJ2-7; 7 nucleotides agree with TRBD1. Germline-derived CDR1 and CDR2 are SGHTS and YDEGEE. The CDR3 length is 15 residues. V lost 3 bases, J lost 5 bases, and 11 bases stayed unmatched. CDR3 protein: CASSSRDRWLNEQYF. Written as DNA, the CDR3 is TGTGCCAGCAGCTCCCGGGACAGATGGTTAAACGAGCAGTACTTC.

The V and J genes are TRBV30 and TRBJ2-3, with no clear D. This CDR3 comprises 14 residues. Germline V gene data show CDR1 as GTSNPN and CDR2 as SVGIG (reference sequence). The V end was cut by 5 bases, the J end by 3 bases, with 15 bases between. The CDR3 protein is CAWEAYGRTDTQYF. In DNA, the CDR3 is TGTGCCTGGGAGGCATACGGAAGGACAGATACGCAGTATTTT.

J is TRBJ1-5 and V is TRBV5-6; D is perhaps TRBD1 (5 bases). Trimming shortened V by 1 base and J by 5 bases, and 10 bases separated the two germline ends. The CDR3 runs to 14 residues. From germline, CDR1 is SGHDT and CDR2 YYEEEE. CDR3 DNA: TGTGCCAGCAGCTTGATAGGGGTGGATCAGCCCCAGCATTTT. Translation: CASSLIGVDQPQHF. The variable domain in full, with the rest retrieved from reference TRBV5-6 and TRBJ1-5, is DAGVTQSPTHLIKTRGQQVTLRCSPKSGHDTVSWYQQALGQGPQFIFQYYEEEERQRGNFPDRFSGHQFPNYSSELNVNALLLGDSALYLCASSLIGVDQPQHFGDGTRLSIL.

The rearrangement uses TRBV12-5 and TRBJ2-3; D perhaps matches TRBD2 (6 bases). V was trimmed by 0 bases and J by 5 bases, leaving 15 bases between them. The germline CDR1 and CDR2 sequences are LGHNT and FRNRAP. This CDR3 has 16 residues. The CDR3 sequence: CASGLVLGQGLDTQYF. DNA of the CDR3: TGTGCTAGTGGTTTGGTACTCGGGCAGGGACTAGATACGCAGTATTTT.

This clone was seen a few times. The V gene is TRBV30, the J gene TRBJ1-3; unclear D gene. CDR1 is GTSNPN and CDR2 is SVGIG in the germline V gene (reference sequence). The CDR3 extends over 13 amino acids. Trimming shortened V by 3 bases and J by 0 bases, and 6 bases separated the two germline ends. This CDR3 is CAWRGGSGNTIYF. The CDR3, as DNA: TGTGCCTGGAGAGGAGGCTCTGGAAACACCATATATTTT.

The chain has TRBV4-3 and TRBJ1-2, with D possibly being TRBD1 (5 bases). The CDR3 is made up of 15 amino acids. Trimming left V 1 base short and J 4 bases short, with 13 bases between. Germline-derived CDR1 and CDR2 are LGHNA and YSLEER. DNA of the CDR3: TGCGCCAGCAGCCAAGTAGGCAGGGTCGGCTATGGCTACACCTTC. Protein product: CASSQVGRVGYGYTF.

The chain employs TRBV19 and TRBJ1-2; 8 bases align to TRBD1. V was pared by 6 bases and J by 5 bases, with 8 bases of the junction left unmatched. This CDR3 contains 14 residues. The germline gives CDR1 LNHDA, CDR2 SQIVND (reference sequence). CDR3 DNA: TGTGCCAGTAGCCCTCCACAGGGGGGTTATGGCTACACCTTC. This gives the protein CASSPPQGGYGYTF.